This T cell receptor beta chain was documented in a study of T cells in Graves' hyperthyroidism and ophthalmopathy. This clonotype has at least ten counts. As yet, its antigen is unknown. The hyperthyroidism was newly diagnosed and had lasted under 2 months; the patients were aged 18 to 65. Researchers barred patients who had uncontrolled infection, other autoimmune disease, pregnancy or lactation. In making diagnoses, clinical symptoms, serum thyroxine and TRAb, thyroid ultrasound and orbital computed tomography were all used. Study-level points and caveats: Also found in blood were most expanded thyroid clonotypes above 0.001.

This CDR3 is 12 amino acids long. CDR1 and CDR2 from the germline V gene are MDHEN and SYDVKM. V was pared by 5 bases and J by 1 base, with 2 bases between. TCR beta CDR3 regions were amplified from RNA transcripts. When the TCR CDR3 underwent first-round RT-PCR, the HTBI primer set was used. TCRdb independently ran MiXCR on the multiplex PCR reads; one entry per CDR3 protein. The table records nearly 600,000 distinct CDR3 sequences, approximately 15% of them present only once. This chain uses TRBV28 with TRBJ2-2; D remains unclear. This receptor was identified in a woman in her 30s with Graves' hyperthyroidism that later progressed to Graves' ophthalmopathy. The sequencing input was blood. CDR3 sequence reads: CASSQNTGELFF. The CDR3 DNA sequence: TGTGCCAGCAGTCAGAACACCGGGGAGCTGTTTTTT.